This T cell receptor (beta chain) was captured by sequencing in a study of response to subunit inactivated influenza vaccine. This CDR3 region has 11 residues. The germline V and J ends were trimmed by 6 bases and 5 bases, with 8 bases remaining between them. This clonotype has just a few counts. Using its own MiXCR run on the RT-PCR reads, TCRdb lists one record per CDR3 protein. The profile shows more than 550,000 distinct CDR3 sequences, about 11% of them singletons. The sample was also reused in another study, on T cells expressing NK-cell markers. That source reports: cDNA encoding TCR beta was synthesized via 5'RACE template switching incorporating UMIs. Source material for TCR beta repertoires consisted of sorted CD3+CD56+NKG2C+, CD3+CD56+NKG2C- and CD3+CD56-NKG2C+ T cells. The authors sequenced eight donors, of whom seven were HCMV-seropositive and one was seronegative. For several experiments, T cell sorting was restricted to the alpha-beta TCR population by means of an anti-gamma-delta TCR antibody. About six donors carried dominant NKG2C+ clonotypes that made up roughly 1.0-7.5% of their CD8+ T cells.

The sequence was obtained from a man aged 50 or older who received an inactivated influenza vaccine. This sequence joins TRBV12-3 or TRBV12-4 and TRBJ2-7, with a weak D call TRBD2 (5 bases). The material sequenced was PBMCs from blood, taken on the day of vaccination. The CDR3 reads CASSRGNEQYF. In nucleotides, the CDR3 is TGTGCCAGCAGCCGAGGGAACGAGCAGTACTTC.